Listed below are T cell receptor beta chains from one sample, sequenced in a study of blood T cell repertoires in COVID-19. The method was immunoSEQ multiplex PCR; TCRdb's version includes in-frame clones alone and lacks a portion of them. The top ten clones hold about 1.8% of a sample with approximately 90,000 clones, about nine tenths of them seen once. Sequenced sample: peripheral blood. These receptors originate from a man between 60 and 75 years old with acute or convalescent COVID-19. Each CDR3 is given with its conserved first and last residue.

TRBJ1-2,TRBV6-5,CATSGGNEPYGYTF
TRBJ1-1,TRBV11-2,CASSPGRGTTEAFF
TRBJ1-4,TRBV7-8,CASSLNRQGVPTNEKLFF
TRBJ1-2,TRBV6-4,CASSPGQGLYGYTF
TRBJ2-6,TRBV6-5,CAGVTRGRGANVLTF
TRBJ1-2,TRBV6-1,CASSEHGGAHGYTF
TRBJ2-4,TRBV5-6,CASSTDSPLAKNIQYF
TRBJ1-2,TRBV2,CASSVNRGYYGYTF
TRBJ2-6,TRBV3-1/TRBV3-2,CASSQFYGQGGPRVLTF
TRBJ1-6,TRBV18,CASSPQGFFSPLHF
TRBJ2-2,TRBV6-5,CASSYSDRNTGELFF
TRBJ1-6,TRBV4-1,CASSQDLGQGAYNSPLHF
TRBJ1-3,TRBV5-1,CASSLRQGSNSGNTIYF
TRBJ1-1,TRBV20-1,CSALRGEAFF
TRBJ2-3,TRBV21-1,CASSCTAGGTDTQYF
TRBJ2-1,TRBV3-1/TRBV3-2,CASSQDRRPSSYNEQFF
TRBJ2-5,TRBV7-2,CASSIRTSGVGETQYF
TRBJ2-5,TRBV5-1,CASSFSPSGLEETQYF
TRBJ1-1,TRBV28,CASSHQGNTEAFF
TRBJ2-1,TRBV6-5,CASSSPYSSYNEQFF
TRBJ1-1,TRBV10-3,CATRDTEAFF
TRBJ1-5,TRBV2,CASTENGNQPQHF
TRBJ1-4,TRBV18,CASSPQGDEKLFF
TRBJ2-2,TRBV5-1,CASSLMGRHSTGELFF
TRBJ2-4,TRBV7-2,CASSQSTGGTGNIQYF
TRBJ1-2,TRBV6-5,CASRDSPTPSYGYTF
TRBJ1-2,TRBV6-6,CASSYAGQGASGYTF
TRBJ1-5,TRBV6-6,CASSPGRDGNQPQHF
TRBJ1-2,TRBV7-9,CASSLETAYGYTF
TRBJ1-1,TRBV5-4,CASSFGQENTEAFF
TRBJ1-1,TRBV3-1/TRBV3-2,CASSQETPRGGSEAFF
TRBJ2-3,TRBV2,CASTSQRLDTQYF
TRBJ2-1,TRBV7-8,CASSPRLAGGEQFF
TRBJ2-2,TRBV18,CASSPLAGGPNTGELFF
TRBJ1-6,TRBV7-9,CASSFGAFRTRASPLHF
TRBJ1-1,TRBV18,CASSPGRGNTEAFF
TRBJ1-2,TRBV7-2,CASSAGQLYGYTF
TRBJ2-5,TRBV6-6,CAISGNQETQYF
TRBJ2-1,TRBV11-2,CASSQTSGVFNEQFF
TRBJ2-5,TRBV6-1,CASSDGAGGYTQETQYF
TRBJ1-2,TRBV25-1,CASRGYYGYTF
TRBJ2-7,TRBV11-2,CASGRGYEQYF
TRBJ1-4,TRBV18,CASSMRVREKLFF
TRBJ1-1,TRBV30,CAWSVQERTEAFF
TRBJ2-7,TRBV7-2,CASSQPPVLYEQYF
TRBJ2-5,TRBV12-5,CASGQQGAGETQYF
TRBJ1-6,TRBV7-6,CASSLESSYNSPLHF
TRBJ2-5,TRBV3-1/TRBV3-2,CASSQGLAEETQYF
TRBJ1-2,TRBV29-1,CSARTGAIANYGYTF
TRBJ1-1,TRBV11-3,CASSLTGTNTEAFF
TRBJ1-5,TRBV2,CASSLSTGGNQPQHF
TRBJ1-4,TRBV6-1,CASSEQGAADEKLFF
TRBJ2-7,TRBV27,CASSREPAYEQYF
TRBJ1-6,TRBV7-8,CASSSTGTGNSPLHF
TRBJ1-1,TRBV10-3,CAIRKGGVKDTEAFF
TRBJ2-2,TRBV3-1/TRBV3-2,CASSKGLLGGANTGELFF
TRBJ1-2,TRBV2,CASSLTGLYGYTF
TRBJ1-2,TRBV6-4,CASSPHRGLNGYTF
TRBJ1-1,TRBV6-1,CASSDGQGWTEAFF
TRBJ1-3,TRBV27,CASSFGTGSGNTIYF